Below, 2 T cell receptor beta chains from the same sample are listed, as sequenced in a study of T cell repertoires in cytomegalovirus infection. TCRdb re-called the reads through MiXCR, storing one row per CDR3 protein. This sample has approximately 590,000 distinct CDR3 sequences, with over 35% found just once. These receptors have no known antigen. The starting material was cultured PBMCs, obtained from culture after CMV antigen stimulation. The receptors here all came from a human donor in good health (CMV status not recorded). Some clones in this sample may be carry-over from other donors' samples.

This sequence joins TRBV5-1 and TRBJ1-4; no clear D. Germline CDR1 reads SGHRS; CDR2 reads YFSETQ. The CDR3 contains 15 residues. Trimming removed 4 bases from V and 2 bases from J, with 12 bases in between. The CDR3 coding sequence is TGCGCCAGCAGCCGGACGAGGACGACTAATGAAAAACTGTTTTTT. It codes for CASSRTRTTNEKLFF.

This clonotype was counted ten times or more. The DNA of the CDR3 is TGTGCCAGCAGGGGCTCTGGGGCCAACGTCCTGACTTTC. Translated: CASRGSGANVLTF. The V gene is TRBV7-8, the J gene TRBJ2-6; D gene uncertain. The germline gives CDR1 SGHVS, CDR2 FQNEAQ. CDR3 length: 13 residues. V was shortened by 6 bases and J by 0 bases, with 3 bases between the two germline ends.